This T cell receptor (beta chain) is drawn from a study of regulatory T cells in long-lasting Graves disease. Study overall: Positivity for TSH receptor antibodies plus over 5 years of antithyroid drugs meant persistent Graves' disease.

Study-level results: Patients whose Graves' disease persisted exhibited lower TCR diversity than those newly diagnosed.

As for this clonotype: Its antigen is still unknown.

As to time point: persistent/refractory GD, antithyroid drugs over 5 years with positive TRAb. There was RNA extracted from PBMCs, and the TCR library was made from it. Combining iRepertoire HTBI primers with Arm-PCR of CDR3 regions, the authors built TCR beta libraries. TCRdb reprocessed the multiplex PCR reads with MiXCR, giving one entry per CDR3 protein. Here the sample spans about 340,000 distinct CDR3 sequences, about 20% being singletons. The receptor was derived from a female donor with Graves disease. The sequencing used peripheral blood mononuclear cells (PBMCs), collected when the disease was refractory, from a patient treated with antithyroid drugs.

CDR3 nucleotides: TGCAGTGCCAGGACGACTCCTTCCTACGAGCAGTACTTC. Translating gives CSARTTPSYEQYF. The chain recombines TRBV20-1 with TRBJ2-7, with no clear D. Germline V gene data show CDR1 as DFQATT and CDR2 as SNEGSKA (reference sequence). Trimming took off 6 bases at V and 1 base at J, with 13 bases between the two ends. The CDR3 length is 13 residues.